This TCR beta chain appears in the sequencing data of a study of blood T cell repertoires in COVID-19. CDR3 length: 15 residues. Germline values: CDR1 KGHSH, CDR2 LQKENI. The germline V and J ends were trimmed by 2 bases and 1 base, with 10 bases remaining between them. Here immunoSEQ multiplex PCR was the method, and the copy in TCRdb shows in-frame clones only, minus some. The sample has around 120,000 clones, roughly 85% seen once; the top ten hold roughly 25%. The chain carries TRBV18 and TRBJ2-3, with D possibly being TRBD1 (5 bases). The sample taken for sequencing was peripheral blood. The sequence was collected from a human donor in a cohort sampled during active COVID-19. The CDR3 protein is CASSPRGPRTDTQYF. CDR3 DNA sequence: TGTGCCAGCTCACCAAGGGGTCCCCGCACAGATACGCAGTATTTT. Drawing the rest from reference TRBV18 and TRBJ2-3, the complete variable domain is NAGVMQNPRHLVRRRGQEARLRCSPMKGHSHVYWYRQLPEEGLKFMVYLQKENIIDESGMPKERFSAEFPKEGPSILRIQQVVRGDSAAYFCASSPRGPRTDTQYFGPGTRLTVL.